This entry describes one T cell receptor (beta chain). Antigen unknown. The data were taken from a study of T cells in Graves' hyperthyroidism and ophthalmopathy. In the study overall: Peripheral blood was secured at the point of initial diagnosis, before any treatment. Findings and caveats of the study: Before onset, by a median of about six months, the model predicted ophthalmopathy. Expanded thyroid clonotypes (above 0.001) were mostly also found in blood.

Looked up from germline, CDR1 is MNHEY and CDR2 is SVGAGI. V shed 0 bases and J 8 bases; nucleotides not matched to a gene: 4. CDR3 length equals 15 residues. Exclusion followed for patients with uncontrolled infection, other autoimmune disease, pregnancy or lactation. RNA transcripts yielded amplified TCR beta CDR3 regions. A first-round RT-PCR of the TCR CDR3 used the HTBI primer set. TCRdb recomputed calls from the multiplex PCR reads with MiXCR, one row per CDR3 protein. The table has roughly 420,000 distinct CDR3 sequences, 15% to 18% seen once. Sequences were obtained from blood. This TCR came from a woman aged 18-29 years with Graves' hyperthyroidism. J is TRBJ2-1 and V is TRBV6-5; TRBD2 aligns across 10 bases. The DNA for the CDR3 is TGTGCCAGCAGTTACTCGGCTAGCGGGGGATATGAGCAGTTCTTC. As protein: CASSYSASGGYEQFF.